This TCR beta chain was identified during a study of blood T cell repertoires in COVID-19. Study-wide background: Samples of COVID-19 (acute and convalescent) were obtained from the United States, Italy and Spain. Sources were T cells, B-cell-depleted T cells, or PBMCs; the material itself was cDNA or gDNA.

The Seattle site enrolled patients during active infection and followed them longitudinally. Source study methods: Cell counts per sample came from amplifying reference gene primers. The table came from immunoSEQ multiplex PCR; TCRdb's copy has only in-frame clones and leaves some out. V and J calls and clone size come straight from that table; D and trimming were deduced from the DNA. The table includes about 300,000 clones, 90% to 95% detected once. V gave up 2 bases and J gave up 3 bases, with 8 bases separating them. CDR1 and CDR2 (germline): GTSNPN, SVGIG (reference sequence). The CDR3 length is 13 residues.

Input material: peripheral blood. The rearrangement joins TRBV30 to TRBJ1-3, with a tentative D call TRBD1 (5 bases). This receptor was obtained from a woman aged 30 to 39 with COVID-19, enrolled during active disease. This CDR3 is CAWSKGLGNTIYF. The CDR3, as DNA: TGTGCCTGGAGTAAGGGGCTTGGAAACACCATATATTTT.